The source of this T cell receptor beta chain is a study of ipilimumab plus nivolumab after autologous stem cell transplantation. Study at large: The DLBCL group included primary refractory and relapsed cases. Study observations and caveats: Per the authors, repertoire, Treg and microbiota data justify further study.

Concerning this clone: Its antigen is undetermined.

The ends lost 2 bases at V and 2 bases at J; junction bases unmatched: 6. The germline V gene encodes CDR1 SEHNR and CDR2 FQNEAQ (reference sequence). This CDR3 is built from 17 residues. The protocol was immunoSEQ multiplex PCR, while the TCRdb copy is restricted to in-frame clones and leaves out a portion. Among about 9,700 clones listed, 78% were seen once. Ipilimumab, 1 mg/kg, started 14 to 28 days after autologous transplant. Patients got 3 mg/kg IV nivolumab weeks 1, 4, 7, 10, then biweekly through week 26. This receptor was taken from a male donor with diffuse large B-cell lymphoma. This chain uses TRBV7-9 with TRBJ2-2; 9 positions agree with TRBD1. Sequences were derived from PBMCs, sampled in a trial of ipilimumab plus nivolumab as post-transplant consolidation. The CDR3 protein is CASSLRRTGVNTGELFF. The CDR3 coding sequence is TGTGCCAGCAGCTTAAGGAGGACAGGGGTAAACACCGGGGAGCTGTTTTTT. The variable domain in full, completed from reference TRBV7-9 and TRBJ2-2, reads DTGVSQNPRHKITKRGQNVTFRCDPISEHNRLYWYRQTLGQGPEFLTYFQNEAQLEKSRLLSDRFSAERPKGSFSTLEIQRTEQGDSAMYLCASSLRRTGVNTGELFFGEGSRLTVL.